This passage covers 24 T cell receptor beta chains from one sample sequenced in a study of beta chain features in type 1 diabetes. Regarding the study as a whole: Across all four CD4+ subsets, people with type 1 diabetes showed modestly shorter TCRB CDR3s.

Antigens of these TCRs are unknown. Investigators reverse transcribed all isolated RNA, so they sequenced expressed TCRB transcripts. The repertoire was sequenced with immunoSEQ multiplex PCR; TCRdb's copy has only in-frame clones and lacks some. The sample lists around 310,000 clones; roughly 14% were seen once. The sequenced material came from naive CD4+ T cells from blood. The origin of the receptors is a woman between 18 and 29 years old with type 1 diabetes.

This clone was counted between two and nine times. The chain recombines TRBV7-7 with TRBJ2-3, with 8 bases matching TRBD1. The germline V gene encodes CDR1 SSHAT and CDR2 FNYEAQ (reference sequence). The V gene end was trimmed by 4 bases and the J gene end by 1 base; junction bases not matched to a gene: 4. The length of the CDR3 is 15 residues. DNA of the CDR3: TGTGCCAGCAGCTCCAGGGGGCCCGGCACAGATACGCAGTATTTT. The encoded protein is CASSSRGPGTDTQYF.

The chain joins TRBV28 to TRBJ2-7; D is ambiguous. With 5 bases removed from V and 0 bases from J, the gap between germline ends came to 11 bases. CDR3 length: 14 amino acids. Germline CDR1 reads MDHEN; CDR2 reads SYDVKM. CDR3 in DNA: TGTGCCAGCAGTCTCGGTCGAAGCTCCTACGAGCAGTACTTC. This sequence encodes CASSLGRSSYEQYF.

This clone has just a few counts. V is TRBV18 and J is TRBJ2-2, with TRBD2 identical over 10 bases. CDR1 and CDR2 (germline): KGHSH, LQKENI. The CDR3 covers 16 residues. Trimming removed 1 base from V and 3 bases from J; junction bases left unmatched: 2. The CDR3 protein is CASSPQLAGHTGELFF. CDR3 DNA sequence: TGTGCCAGCTCACCACAACTAGCGGGACACACCGGGGAGCTGTTTTTT.

This clone was detected a few times. The CDR3 loop reads CASSEMNRLPEQFF. Here the CDR3 DNA reads TGTGCCAGCAGTGAAATGAACAGGCTACCTGAGCAGTTCTTC. The chain combines TRBV6-1 with TRBJ2-1; maybe TRBD1 (5 bases). CDR1 is MNHNS and CDR2 is SASEGT in the germline V gene. The ends were cut back, 2 bases at V and 9 bases at J, with 14 bases in the middle. The CDR3 sequence is 14 residues long.

The rearrangement uses TRBV29-1 and TRBJ1-1, with 7 bases fitting TRBD1. The CDR3 has 15 amino acids. Germline CDR1 and CDR2: SQVTM and ANQGSEA. Losses at the gene ends were 3 bases for V and 3 bases for J; bases not matched to a gene: 10. This chain's CDR3 is CSVDSANRGYTEAFF. The CDR3 DNA sequence: TGCAGCGTTGATTCGGCCAACAGGGGTTACACTGAAGCTTTCTTT. Full variable domain (outside the CDR3, taken from reference TRBV29-1 and TRBJ1-1): SAVISQKPSRDICQRGTSLTIQCQVDSQVTMMFWYRQQPGQSLTLIATANQGSEATYESGFVIDKFPISRPNLTFSTLTVSNMSPEDSSIYLCSVDSANRGYTEAFFGQGTRLTVV.

The V call is TRBV27, the J call TRBJ2-3; 10 positions agree with TRBD2. Germline V lookup: CDR1 MNHEY, CDR2 SMNVEV (reference sequence). V dropped 3 bases and J dropped 3; count of bases not matched to a gene: 9. This CDR3 is 17 amino acids long. CDR3 region: CASSFGTRLAGTDTQYF. In DNA form, the CDR3 reads TGTGCCAGCAGTTTCGGGACGCGACTAGCGGGTACAGATACGCAGTATTTT.

This clone was counted only a few times. This sequence joins TRBV30 and TRBJ1-3, with a tentative D call TRBD1 (6 bases). The V and J ends lost 3 bases and 0 bases respectively, with 9 bases between them. Germline loops: CDR1 GTSNPN, CDR2 SVGIG (reference sequence). The CDR3 covers 14 residues. In nucleotides, the CDR3 is TGTGCCTGGAGAACAGGGTTCTCTGGAAACACCATATATTTT. Its protein is CAWRTGFSGNTIYF.

This clone was recorded a few times. The chain combines TRBV4-3 with TRBJ2-4, with D unresolved. The CDR3 is 18 residues long. The germline CDR1 and CDR2 sequences are LGHNA and YSLEER. Trimming removed 5 bases from V and 3 bases from J, with 23 bases in between. CDR3 in amino acids: CASSETRRWAPDKNIQYF. The CDR3 nucleotides read TGCGCCAGCAGCGAAACACGACGGTGGGCCCCGGACAAAAACATTCAGTACTTC.

This chain connects TRBV7-9 to TRBJ1-4, with TRBD1 identical over 7 bases. Germline trimming cut 5 bases from V and 2 bases from J; bases unmatched to any gene: 5. CDR1 is SEHNR and CDR2 is FQNEAQ in the germline V gene (reference sequence). The CDR3 runs 15 residues. The CDR3 sequence: CASSEGQPTNEKLFF. CDR3 bases: TGTGCCAGCAGCGAGGGACAGCCCACTAATGAAAAACTGTTTTTT.

This clone was seen only a few times. The chain is built from TRBV30 and TRBJ1-1, with 8 bases fitting TRBD1. Germline-derived CDR1 and CDR2 are GTSNPN and SVGIG (reference sequence). The CDR3 consists of 14 residues. V shed 1 base and J 5 bases; nucleotides not matched to a gene: 6. In DNA form, the CDR3 reads TGTGCCTGGAGTGCCCAGACAGGGGTGACTGAAGCTTTCTTT. It encodes CAWSAQTGVTEAFF.

The rearrangement links TRBV7-7 to TRBJ2-6; D perhaps matches TRBD2 (6 bases). V lost 5 bases and J lost 4, with 12 bases in between. Germline V gene lookup returns CDR1 SSHAT and CDR2 FNYEAQ (reference sequence). CDR3 length: 15 amino acids. The CDR3 sequence is CASSAGFGGANVLTF. CDR3 coding DNA: TGTGCCAGCAGCGCGGGATTCGGAGGGGCCAACGTCCTGACTTTC. Complete variable domain (other parts from reference TRBV7-7 and TRBJ2-6): GAGVSQSPRYKVTKRGQDVTLRCDPISSHATLYWYQQALGQGPEFLTYFNYEAQPDKSGLPSDRFSAERPEGSISTLTIQRTEQRDSAMYRCASSAGFGGANVLTFGAGSRLTVL.

This clone was picked up a small number of times. The chain joins TRBV9 to TRBJ1-1; 8 bases line up with TRBD1. Germline V gives CDR1 SGDLS, CDR2 YYNGEE. Trimming at V came to 0 bases and at J to 5 bases, leaving 9 bases not matched to a gene. The CDR3 length is 16 residues. CDR3 bases: TGTGCCAGCAGCGTAGATGGACAGGGAGTATGGACTGAAGCTTTCTTT. Translation gives CASSVDGQGVWTEAFF.

The chain employs TRBV6-5 and TRBJ2-5; D possibly corresponds to TRBD2 (6 bases). V was pared by 4 bases and J by 5 bases, with 14 bases between. CDR1 MNHEY and CDR2 SVGAGI come from the germline V gene. This CDR3 is 14 amino acids long. The CDR3 loop reads CASSSSTSGETQYF. The CDR3 DNA is TGTGCCAGCAGTTCCTCGACTAGTGGGGAGACCCAGTACTTC.

The chain recombines TRBV6-5 with TRBJ2-7; 8 bases match TRBD1. The CDR3 is 14 amino acids. Germline V gene data show CDR1 as MNHEY and CDR2 as SVGAGI. V shed 7 bases, J shed 2 bases, and the junction held 7 bases outside the gene matches. CDR3 loop: CASTSRTGPYEQYV. The CDR3 nucleotides are TGTGCCAGCACCTCTCGGACAGGGCCCTACGAGCAGTACGTC.

The chain carries TRBV27 and TRBJ2-7; the D gene is possibly TRBD1 (6 bases). V was shortened by 3 bases and J by 3 bases, with 15 bases between the two germline ends. The CDR3 is 15 residues long. Germline-derived CDR1 and CDR2 are MNHEY and SMNVEV (reference sequence). In DNA, the CDR3 is TGTGCCAGCAGTTTGGGTTGGGGGCGCAGCTACGAGCAGTACTTC. This encodes CASSLGWGRSYEQYF.

This clone was recorded a few times. One junction end does not reproduce the germline sequence, and a read error may be involved. The DNA of the CDR3 is TGTGCCAGCAGTGAAACAAGGGGCGGGAGGGCCTATAATGAGCAGTTCTTC. This gives the protein CASSETRGGRAYNEQFF. This chain joins TRBV6-1 and TRBJ2-1; 9 positions match TRBD2. This CDR3 spans 17 amino acids. The germline V gene has CDR1 MNHNS and CDR2 SASEGT.

The chain couples TRBV5-1 to TRBJ2-7; TRBD1 is a possible D gene (6 bases). Looked up from germline, CDR1 is SGHRS and CDR2 is YFSETQ. The V end lost 2 bases, the J end lost 6 bases, and 15 bases lay between the germline ends. The CDR3 runs to 14 residues. For the CDR3, the DNA is TGCGCCAGCAGCTTCCTTCAGGGGTCCAGCGAGCAGTACTTC. Amino acids: CASSFLQGSSEQYF.

The genes are TRBV9 and TRBJ2-1, with 12 bases lining up with TRBD2. Germline trimming cut 2 bases from V and 4 bases from J; bases unmatched to any gene: 10. The CDR3 runs to 18 residues. The germline V gene encodes CDR1 SGDLS and CDR2 YYNGEE. The CDR3 region is CASSVGRGTSGQYNEQFF. In DNA form, the CDR3 reads TGTGCCAGCAGCGTTGGACGGGGGACTAGCGGGCAATACAATGAGCAGTTCTTC.

This clone was observed a handful of times. The chain joins TRBV30 to TRBJ2-5; 10 nucleotides line up with TRBD1. V trimming: 7 bases; J trimming: 5 bases; junction bases outside the gene matches: 10. The CDR3 consists of 14 residues. Germline loops: CDR1 GTSNPN, CDR2 SVGIG (reference sequence). CDR3 in amino acids: CALNPDRGLETQYF. CDR3 DNA sequence: TGTGCCTTAAACCCTGACAGGGGGCTGGAGACCCAGTACTTC. Complete variable domain (other parts from reference TRBV30 and TRBJ2-5): SQTIHQWPATLVQPVGSPLSLECTVEGTSNPNLYWYRQAAGRGLQLLFYSVGIGQISSEVPQNLSASRPQDRQFILSSKKLLLSDSGFYLCALNPDRGLETQYFGPGTRLLVL.

The V gene is TRBV28, the J gene TRBJ1-5; perhaps TRBD1 as D (6 bases). Germline V gives CDR1 MDHEN, CDR2 SYDVKM. CDR3 length: 16 amino acids. V lost 0 bases, J lost 4 bases, and 13 bases lay in between. CDR3 bases: TGTGCCAGCAGTTTATGGTGGACAGCGGGGAATCAGCCCCAGCATTTT. Protein: CASSLWWTAGNQPQHF.

The chain uses TRBV30 and TRBJ1-3, with D uncertain. Germline CDR1 and CDR2: GTSNPN and SVGIG (reference sequence). Between the trimmed V and J ends, which lost 4 bases and 8 bases, there was a span of 18 bases. This CDR3 comprises 14 residues. The CDR3 spells CAWKYPVGWDTIYF. The CDR3 DNA reads TGTGCCTGGAAGTATCCAGTCGGGTGGGACACCATATATTTT. Full variable domain (missing parts from reference TRBV30 and TRBJ1-3): SQTIHQWPATLVQPVGSPLSLECTVEGTSNPNLYWYRQAAGRGLQLLFYSVGIGQISSEVPQNLSASRPQDRQFILSSKKLLLSDSGFYLCAWKYPVGWDTIYFGEGSWLTVV.

There are a few counts of this clone. The rearrangement uses TRBV30 and TRBJ1-2; unclear D gene. V lost 0 bases and J lost 8, with 7 bases in between. The germline V gene encodes CDR1 GTSNPN and CDR2 SVGIG (reference sequence). The CDR3 runs to 11 residues. The CDR3 sequence: CAWSVVRGYTF. The CDR3 DNA is TGTGCCTGGAGTGTAGTGAGAGGCTACACCTTC.

This clone was recorded a few times. This chain joins TRBV9 and TRBJ2-1; D may be TRBD2 (5 bases). The CDR3 spans 13 residues. V lost 0 bases to trimming and J lost 8 bases, with 9 bases between them. Per the germline V gene, CDR1 is SGDLS and CDR2 is YYNGEE. For the CDR3, the DNA is TGTGCCAGCAGCGTAGGGCTAGCCGATGAGCAGTTCTTC. Translation: CASSVGLADEQFF.

Only a few counts were recorded for this clone. Other nucleotide sequences in the sample specify the same CDR3. The rearrangement uses TRBV20-1 and TRBJ2-3; D ambiguous. This CDR3 has 11 amino acids. V dropped 3 bases and J dropped 3 bases, with 4 bases sitting between them. Germline values: CDR1 DFQATT, CDR2 SNEGSKA (reference sequence). The CDR3 bases are TGCAGTGCTAGGAGGACAGATACGCAGTATTTT. Translating it yields CSARRTDTQYF.